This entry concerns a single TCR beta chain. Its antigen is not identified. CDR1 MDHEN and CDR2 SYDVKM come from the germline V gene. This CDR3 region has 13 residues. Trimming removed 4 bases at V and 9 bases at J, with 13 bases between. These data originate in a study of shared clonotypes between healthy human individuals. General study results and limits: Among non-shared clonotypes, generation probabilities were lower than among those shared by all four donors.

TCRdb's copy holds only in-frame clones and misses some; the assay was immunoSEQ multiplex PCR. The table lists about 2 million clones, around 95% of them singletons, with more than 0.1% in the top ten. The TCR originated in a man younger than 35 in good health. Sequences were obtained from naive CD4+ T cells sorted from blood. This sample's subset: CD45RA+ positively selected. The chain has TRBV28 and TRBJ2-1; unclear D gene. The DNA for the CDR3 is TGTGCCAGCAGTTCCTCCCTTTGGGGTGAGCAGTTCTTC. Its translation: CASSSSLWGEQFF.